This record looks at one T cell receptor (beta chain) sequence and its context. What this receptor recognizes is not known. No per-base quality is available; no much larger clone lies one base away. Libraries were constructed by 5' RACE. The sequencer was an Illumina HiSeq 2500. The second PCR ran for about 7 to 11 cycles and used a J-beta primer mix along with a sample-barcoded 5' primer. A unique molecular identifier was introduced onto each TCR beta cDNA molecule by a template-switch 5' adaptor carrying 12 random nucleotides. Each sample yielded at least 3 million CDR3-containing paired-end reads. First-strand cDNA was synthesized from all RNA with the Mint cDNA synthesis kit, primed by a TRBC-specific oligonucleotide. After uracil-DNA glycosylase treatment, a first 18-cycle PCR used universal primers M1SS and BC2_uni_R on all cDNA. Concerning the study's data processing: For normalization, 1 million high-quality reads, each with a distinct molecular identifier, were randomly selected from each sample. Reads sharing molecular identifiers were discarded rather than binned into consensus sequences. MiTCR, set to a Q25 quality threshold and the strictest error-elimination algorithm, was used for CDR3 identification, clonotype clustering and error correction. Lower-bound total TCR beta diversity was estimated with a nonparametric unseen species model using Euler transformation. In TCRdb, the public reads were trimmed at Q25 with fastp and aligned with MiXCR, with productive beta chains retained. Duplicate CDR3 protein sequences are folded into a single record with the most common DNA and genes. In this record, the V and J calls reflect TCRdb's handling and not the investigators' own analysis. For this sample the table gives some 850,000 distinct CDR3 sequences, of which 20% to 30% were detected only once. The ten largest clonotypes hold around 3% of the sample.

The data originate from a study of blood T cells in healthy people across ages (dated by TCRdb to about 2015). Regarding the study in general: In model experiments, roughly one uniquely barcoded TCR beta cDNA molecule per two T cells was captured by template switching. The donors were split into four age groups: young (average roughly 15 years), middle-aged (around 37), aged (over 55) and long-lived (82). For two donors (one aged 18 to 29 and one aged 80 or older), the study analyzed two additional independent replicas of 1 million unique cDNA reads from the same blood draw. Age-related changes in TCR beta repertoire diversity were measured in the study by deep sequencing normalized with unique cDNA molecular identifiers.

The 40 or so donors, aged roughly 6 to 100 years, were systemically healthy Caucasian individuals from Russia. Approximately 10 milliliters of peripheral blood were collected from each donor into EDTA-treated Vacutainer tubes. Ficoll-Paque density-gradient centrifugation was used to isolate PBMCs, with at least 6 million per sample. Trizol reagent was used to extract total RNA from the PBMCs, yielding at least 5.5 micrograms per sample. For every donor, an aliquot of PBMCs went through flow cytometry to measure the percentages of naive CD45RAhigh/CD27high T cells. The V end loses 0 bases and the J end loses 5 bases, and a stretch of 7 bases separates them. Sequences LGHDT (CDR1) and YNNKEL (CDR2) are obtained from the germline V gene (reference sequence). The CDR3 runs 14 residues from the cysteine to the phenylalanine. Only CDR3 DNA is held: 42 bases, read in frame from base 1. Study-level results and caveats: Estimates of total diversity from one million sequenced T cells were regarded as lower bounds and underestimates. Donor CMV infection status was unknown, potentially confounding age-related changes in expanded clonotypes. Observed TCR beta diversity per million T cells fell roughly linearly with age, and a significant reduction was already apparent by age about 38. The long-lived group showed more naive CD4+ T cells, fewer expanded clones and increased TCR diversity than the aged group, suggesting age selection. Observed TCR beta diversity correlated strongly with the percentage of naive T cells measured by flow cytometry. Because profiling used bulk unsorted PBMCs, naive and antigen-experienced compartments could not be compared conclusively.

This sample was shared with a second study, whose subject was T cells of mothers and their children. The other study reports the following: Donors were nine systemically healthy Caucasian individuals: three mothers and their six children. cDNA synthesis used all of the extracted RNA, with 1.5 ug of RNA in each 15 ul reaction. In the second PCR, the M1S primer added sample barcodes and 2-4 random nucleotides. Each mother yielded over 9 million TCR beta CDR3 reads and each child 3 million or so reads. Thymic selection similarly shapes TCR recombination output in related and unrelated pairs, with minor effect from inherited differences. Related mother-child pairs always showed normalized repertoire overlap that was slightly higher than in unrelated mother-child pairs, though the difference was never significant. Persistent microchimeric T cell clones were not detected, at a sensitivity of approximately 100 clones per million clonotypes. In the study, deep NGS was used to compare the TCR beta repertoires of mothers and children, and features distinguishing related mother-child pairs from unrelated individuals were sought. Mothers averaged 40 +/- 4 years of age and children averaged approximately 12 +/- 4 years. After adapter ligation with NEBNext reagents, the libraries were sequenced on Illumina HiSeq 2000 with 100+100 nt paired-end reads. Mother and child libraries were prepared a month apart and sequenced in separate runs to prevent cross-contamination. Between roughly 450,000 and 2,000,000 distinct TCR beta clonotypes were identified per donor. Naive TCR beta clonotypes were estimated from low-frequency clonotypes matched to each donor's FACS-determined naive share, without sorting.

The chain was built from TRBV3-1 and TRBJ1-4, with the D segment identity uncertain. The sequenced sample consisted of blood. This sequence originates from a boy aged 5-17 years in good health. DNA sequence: TGTGCCAGCAGCCAAGATCCCTTCAATGAAAAACTGTTTTTT. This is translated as CASSQDPFNEKLFF. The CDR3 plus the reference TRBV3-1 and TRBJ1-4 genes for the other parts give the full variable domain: DTAVSQTPKYLVTQMGNDKSIKCEQNLGHDTMYWYKQDSKKFLKIMFSYNNKELIINETVPNRFSPKSPDKAHLNLHINSLELGDSAVYFCASSQDPFNEKLFFGSGTQLSVL.